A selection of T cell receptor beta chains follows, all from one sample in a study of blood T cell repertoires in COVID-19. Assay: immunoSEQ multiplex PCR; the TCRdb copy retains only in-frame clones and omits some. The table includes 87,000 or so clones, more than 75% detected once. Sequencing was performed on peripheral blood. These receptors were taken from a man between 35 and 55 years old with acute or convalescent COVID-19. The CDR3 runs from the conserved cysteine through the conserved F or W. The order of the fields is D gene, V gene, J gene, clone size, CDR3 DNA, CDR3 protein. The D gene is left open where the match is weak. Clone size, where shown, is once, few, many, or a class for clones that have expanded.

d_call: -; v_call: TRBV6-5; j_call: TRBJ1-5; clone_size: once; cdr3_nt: TGTGCCAGCAGTTATACACAGGGAGGCAATCAGCCCCAGCATTTT; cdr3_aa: CASSYTQGGNQPQHF
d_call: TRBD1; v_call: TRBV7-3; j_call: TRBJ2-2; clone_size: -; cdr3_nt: TGTGCCAGCAGCTTATCGGCAGGGGGAGTCACCGGGGAGCTGTTTTTT; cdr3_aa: CASSLSAGGVTGELFF
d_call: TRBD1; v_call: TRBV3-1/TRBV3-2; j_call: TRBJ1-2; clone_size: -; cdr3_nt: TGTGCCAGCAGCGACGGGACAGGAGGCTACACCTTC; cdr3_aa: CASSDGTGGYTF
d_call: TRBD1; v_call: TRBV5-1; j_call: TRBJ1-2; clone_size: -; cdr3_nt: TGCGCCAGCAGCGAAAAACAGGGGGGCTATGGCTACACCTTC; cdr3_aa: CASSEKQGGYGYTF
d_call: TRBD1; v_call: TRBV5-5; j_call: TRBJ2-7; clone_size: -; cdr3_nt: TGTGCCAGCAGCTTGGAATGGGACAGGGGCTACGAGCAGTACTTC; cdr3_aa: CASSLEWDRGYEQYF
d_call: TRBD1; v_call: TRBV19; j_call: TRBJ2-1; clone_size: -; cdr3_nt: TGTGCCAGTAGTATGGGACAGGGGTGGGGCAATGAGCAGTTCTTC; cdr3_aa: CASSMGQGWGNEQFF
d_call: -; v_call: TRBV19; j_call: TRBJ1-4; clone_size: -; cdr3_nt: TGTGCCAGTAGTATAAGGCAGGGGGAAAAACTGTTTTTT; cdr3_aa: CASSIRQGEKLFF
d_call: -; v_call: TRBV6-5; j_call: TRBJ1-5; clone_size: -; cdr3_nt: TGTGCCAGCGGCCTCCGAGGGCGCGGCCAGCCCCAGCATTTT; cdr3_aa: CASGLRGRGQPQHF
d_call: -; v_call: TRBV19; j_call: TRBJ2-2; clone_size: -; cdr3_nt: TGTGCCAGTAGTATCGGTTCGGGGGTCGGGACCGGGGAGCTGTTTTTT; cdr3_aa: CASSIGSGVGTGELFF
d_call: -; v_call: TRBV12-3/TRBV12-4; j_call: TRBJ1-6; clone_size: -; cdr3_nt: TGTGCCAGCAGCCCGGACAGCAACCTTCCCCTCCACTTT; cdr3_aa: CASSPDSNLPLHF
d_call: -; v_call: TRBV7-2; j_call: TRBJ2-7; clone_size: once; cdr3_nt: TGTGCCAGCAGCTTAGCGGGGGGTTCCTACGAGCAGTACTTC; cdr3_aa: CASSLAGGSYEQYF